The clone carrying this T cell receptor (beta chain) was detected once. The CDR3 extends over 13 amino acids. This table comes from immunoSEQ multiplex PCR, and its TCRdb copy is limited to in-frame clones, with some not included. Seen here are about 100,000 clones, over 75% observed once, and the top ten hold 0.25% to 0.35%. This sample is part of a study of OX40 agonist ivuxolimab in advanced cancers. The sequence derives from an adult with an advanced solid tumor such as melanoma, head and neck, liver or kidney cancer. This sequence joins TRBV21-1 and TRBJ2-1; the tabulated D call, TRBD1, remains unverified against the DNA. TRBV21-1 is tagged as a pseudogene. The starting material was CD4+ or CD8+ T cells sorted from blood, obtained in a trial of the OX40 agonist ivuxolimab. CDR3 in DNA: TGTGCCAGCGGGGCTACCCTCCGCGGTGAGCAGTTCTTC. This encodes CASGATLRGEQFF.